This TCR beta chain was found in a study of identical twins. The CDR3 runs to 14 residues. Trimming stripped 7 bases from V and 7 bases from J, with 16 bases between. The germline V gene has CDR1 MNHNS and CDR2 SASEGT. TCRdb reanalysed the 5' RACE reads using MiXCR and keeps one entry per CDR3 protein. The data show approximately 500,000 distinct CDR3 sequences, roughly 15% seen once. This clonotype was seen more than once but under ten times. The antigen is unknown. General study results and limits: Insertions were reduced in abundant cord blood beta clonotypes but not in memory repertoires. It was cross-sectional statistical analysis, not following the same donors, that the conclusions relied on. There is a chance that invariant MAIT and iNKT cells partially muddied zero-insertion analyses.

These records were also assigned to another study, of yellow fever vaccine responses in identical twins.

The rearrangement links TRBV6-1 to TRBJ2-2; D gene uncertain. The receptor was isolated from a woman aged 18-29 years in good health. Source material: CD4+ T cells sorted from blood. The CDR3 DNA sequence: TGTGCCAGCATTGGTAGCTCCCAAGTCGGGGAGCTGTTTTTT. This encodes CASIGSSQVGELFF.